This record looks at one T cell receptor (beta chain) sequence and its context. Its antigen is as yet unknown. Assay: immunoSEQ multiplex PCR; the TCRdb copy retains only in-frame clones and omits some. The repertoire includes tens of thousands of clones, roughly 75% of them detected once, and about 3.7% sits in the top ten. The sample is drawn from a study of T cell responses to AZD1222 COVID-19 vaccine. Broader study findings: Two AZD1222 administrations were followed by greater Spike-specific TCR breadth and depth. Regions left unmutated in variants are reportedly the target of nearly half of spike-specific TCRs. It was only after the peak T cell response that any repertoires were sampled.

Germline V gene lookup returns CDR1 MDHEN and CDR2 SYDVKM. Trimming removed 0 bases from V and 1 base from J, with 15 bases in between. The CDR3 runs 17 residues. Material: peripheral blood, obtained on day 0 of AZD1222 vaccination. This clonotype was obtained from an adult in good health. This chain connects TRBV28 to TRBJ2-5; D is possibly TRBD1 (6 bases). The CDR3 DNA reads as TGTGCCAGCAGTTTATGGCTTCTGGGACATATCCAAGAGACCCAGTACTTC. It translates to CASSLWLLGHIQETQYF.